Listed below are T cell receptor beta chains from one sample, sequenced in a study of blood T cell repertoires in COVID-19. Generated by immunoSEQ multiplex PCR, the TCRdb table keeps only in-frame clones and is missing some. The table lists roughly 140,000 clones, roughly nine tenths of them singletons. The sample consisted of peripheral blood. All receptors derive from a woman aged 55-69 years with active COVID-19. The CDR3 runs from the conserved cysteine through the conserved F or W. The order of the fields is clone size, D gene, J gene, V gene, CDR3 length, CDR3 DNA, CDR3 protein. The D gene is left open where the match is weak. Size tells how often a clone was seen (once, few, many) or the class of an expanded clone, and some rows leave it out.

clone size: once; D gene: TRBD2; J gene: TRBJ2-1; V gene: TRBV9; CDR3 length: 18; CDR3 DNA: TGTGCCAGCAGCCCCCGGTTAGTAGCGGGTTCCCTCCTCAATGAGCAGTTCTTC; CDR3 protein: CASSPRLVAGSLLNEQFF
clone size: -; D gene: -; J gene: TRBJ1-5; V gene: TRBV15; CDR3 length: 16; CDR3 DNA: TGTGCCACCAGCAGAGAACGACAGGCGGGCAATCAGCCCCAGCATTTT; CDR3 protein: CATSRERQAGNQPQHF
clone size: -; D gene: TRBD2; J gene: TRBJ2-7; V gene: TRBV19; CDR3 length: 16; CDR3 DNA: TGTGCCAGTAGTCGCACTAGCGGGAGCCTCTCCTACGAGCAGTACTTC; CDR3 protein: CASSRTSGSLSYEQYF
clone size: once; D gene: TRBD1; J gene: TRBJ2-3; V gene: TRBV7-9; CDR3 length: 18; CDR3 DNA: TGTGCCAGCAGCTCATACGGGGGGACAGGGATGATCACAGATACGCAGTATTTT; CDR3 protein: CASSSYGGTGMITDTQYF
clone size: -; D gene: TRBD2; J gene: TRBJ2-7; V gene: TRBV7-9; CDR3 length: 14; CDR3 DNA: TGTGCCAGCAGCCTGGGACTAGCTTTCTACGAGCAGTACTTC; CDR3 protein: CASSLGLAFYEQYF
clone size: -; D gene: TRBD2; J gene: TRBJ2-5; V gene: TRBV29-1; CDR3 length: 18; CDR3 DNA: TGCAGCGTTACACCCCAAGCCGGACTAGCGGGAGGCTGGGAGACCCAGTACTTC; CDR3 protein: CSVTPQAGLAGGWETQYF
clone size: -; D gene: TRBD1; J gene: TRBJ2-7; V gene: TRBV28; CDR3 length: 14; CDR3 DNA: TGTGCCAGCAGTCGACAGGGGGCGATCTACGAGCAGTACTTC; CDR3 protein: CASSRQGAIYEQYF
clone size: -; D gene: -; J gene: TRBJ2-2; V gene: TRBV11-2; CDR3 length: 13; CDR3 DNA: TGTGCCAGCAGCCACAGTGACACCGGGGAGCTGTTTTTT; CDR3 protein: CASSHSDTGELFF
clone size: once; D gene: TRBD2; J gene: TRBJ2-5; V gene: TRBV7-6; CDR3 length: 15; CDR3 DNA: TGTGCCAGCAGGCAGGGACTAGAGGGAGGAGAGACCCAGTACTTC; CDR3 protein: CASRQGLEGGETQYF
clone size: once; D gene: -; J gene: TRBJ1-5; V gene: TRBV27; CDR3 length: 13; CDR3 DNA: TGTGCCAGCAGTTCTTATCGGGGTCAGCCCCAGCATTTT; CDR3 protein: CASSSYRGQPQHF
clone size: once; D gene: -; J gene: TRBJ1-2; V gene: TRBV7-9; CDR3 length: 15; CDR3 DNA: TGTGCCAGCAGCGCCTACAGGGTAACTAACTATGGCTACACCTTC; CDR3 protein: CASSAYRVTNYGYTF
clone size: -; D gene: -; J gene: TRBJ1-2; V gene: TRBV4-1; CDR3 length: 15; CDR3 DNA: TGCGCCAGCAGCCAAGGGAGGACAGAGAACTATGGCTACACCTTC; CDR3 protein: CASSQGRTENYGYTF
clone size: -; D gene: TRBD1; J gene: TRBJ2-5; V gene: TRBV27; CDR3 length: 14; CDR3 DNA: TGTGCCAGCAACCCAAGACAGGGCATAGAGACCCAGTACTTC; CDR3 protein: CASNPRQGIETQYF
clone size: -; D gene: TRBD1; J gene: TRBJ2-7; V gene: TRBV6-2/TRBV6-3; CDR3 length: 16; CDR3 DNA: TGTGCCAGCAGTTACTTTTGGGACAGTCGCGGGTACGAGCAGTACTTC; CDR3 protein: CASSYFWDSRGYEQYF
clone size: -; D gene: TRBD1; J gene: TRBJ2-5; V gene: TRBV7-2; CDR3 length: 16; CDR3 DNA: TGTGCCAGCAGCTTAGCAGGGACAGGGGGCCAAGAGACCCAGTACTTC; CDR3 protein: CASSLAGTGGQETQYF
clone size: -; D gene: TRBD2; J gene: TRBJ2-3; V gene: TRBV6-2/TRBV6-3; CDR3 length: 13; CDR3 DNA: TGTGCCAGCAGCCCGCAGGGACGGGGGGGACAGTATTTT; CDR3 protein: CASSPQGRGGQYF
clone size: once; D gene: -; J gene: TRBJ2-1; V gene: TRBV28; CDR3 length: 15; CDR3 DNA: TGTGCCAGCGAGGCGGGACAGTTTGATAACAATGAGCAGTTCTTC; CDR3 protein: CASEAGQFDNNEQFF
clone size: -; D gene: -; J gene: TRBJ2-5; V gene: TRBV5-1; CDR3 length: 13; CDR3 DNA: TGCGCCAGCAGCTTGGACAGGGTGGGGACCCAGTACTTC; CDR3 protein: CASSLDRVGTQYF
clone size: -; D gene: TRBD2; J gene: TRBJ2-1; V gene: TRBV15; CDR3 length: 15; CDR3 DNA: TGTGCCACCAGCAGCCTAGCGGGAGTTGGGGATGAGCAGTTCTTC; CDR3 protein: CATSSLAGVGDEQFF
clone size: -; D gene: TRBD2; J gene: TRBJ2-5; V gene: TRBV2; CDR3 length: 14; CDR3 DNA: TGTGCCAGCACTCAGGGACTAGCCGAAGCGACCCAGTACTTC; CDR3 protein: CASTQGLAEATQYF
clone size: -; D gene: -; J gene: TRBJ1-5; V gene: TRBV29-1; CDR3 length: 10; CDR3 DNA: TGCAGCGACCTATATCAGCCCCAGCATTTT; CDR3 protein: CSDLYQPQHF
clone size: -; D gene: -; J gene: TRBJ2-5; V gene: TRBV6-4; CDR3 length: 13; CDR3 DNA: TGTGCCAGCACCCCGGAGCCCGGCGGGACCCAGTACTTC; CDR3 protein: CASTPEPGGTQYF
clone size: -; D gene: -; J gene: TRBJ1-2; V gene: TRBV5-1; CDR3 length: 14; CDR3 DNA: TGCGCCAGCAGCTTGGCCGGGGGGGACTATGGCTACACCTTC; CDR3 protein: CASSLAGGDYGYTF
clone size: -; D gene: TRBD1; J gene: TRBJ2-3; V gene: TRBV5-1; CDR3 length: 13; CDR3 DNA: TGCGCCAGCAGCTTACAGGGGTCAGATACGCAGTATTTT; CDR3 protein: CASSLQGSDTQYF
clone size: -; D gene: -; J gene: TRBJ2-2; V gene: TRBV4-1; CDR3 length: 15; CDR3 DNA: TGCGCCAGCAGCCAAGAGCGTGCCTACACCGGGGAGCTGTTTTTT; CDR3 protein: CASSQERAYTGELFF
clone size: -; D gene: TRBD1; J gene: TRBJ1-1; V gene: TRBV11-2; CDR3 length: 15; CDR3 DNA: TGTGCCAGCAGCGCCGACAGGGGCAGAGGCACTGAAGCTTTCTTT; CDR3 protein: CASSADRGRGTEAFF
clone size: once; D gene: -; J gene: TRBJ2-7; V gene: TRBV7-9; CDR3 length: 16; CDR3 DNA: TGTGCCAGCAGCTTAGTTCTGGTTGAGGGCCGGGATGAGCAGTACTTC; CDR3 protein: CASSLVLVEGRDEQYF
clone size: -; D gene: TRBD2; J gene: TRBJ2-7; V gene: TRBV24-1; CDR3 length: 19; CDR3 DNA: TGTGCCACCGCGGTCCGTCGGGACGGGTCTAGCGGGTTCTCCTACGAGCAGTACTTC; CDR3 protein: CATAVRRDGSSGFSYEQYF
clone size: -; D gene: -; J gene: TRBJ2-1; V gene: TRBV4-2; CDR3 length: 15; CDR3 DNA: TGTGCCAGCAGCCGTGCCGAGGGATCCTACAATGAGCAGTTCTTC; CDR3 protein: CASSRAEGSYNEQFF
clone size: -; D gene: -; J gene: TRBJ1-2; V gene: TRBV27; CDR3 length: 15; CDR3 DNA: TGTGCCAGCAGTTTAACGGCGGGGCTCTACTATGGCTACACCTTC; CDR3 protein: CASSLTAGLYYGYTF